Only a few counts were recorded for the clone carrying this TCR beta chain. Its matching antigen is unknown. These data are taken from a study of T-cell reconstitution after alpha-beta-depleted transplantation in children. Study-wide results and caveats: It was reported that alpha-beta T cells came from several hundred expanded graft clones (about two months after transplant). Fresh T-cell production supplied most of the T-cell counts and diversity seen one year after transplant.

Germline-derived CDR1 and CDR2 are SQVTM and ANQGSEA. The CDR3 has 16 residues. With 0 bases clipped from V and 0 bases from J, the junction kept 3 bases outside the gene matches. Molecular barcoding with unique molecular identifiers was used for the TCRbeta library. TCRdb independently ran MiXCR on the PCR reads; one entry per CDR3 protein. The sample shows a few hundred thousand distinct CDR3 sequences, approximately 23% of them seen only once. The specimen comprised PBMCs, mostly from graft donor cells, sampled 180 days after TCRalphabeta/CD19-depleted stem cell transplant. This TCR was recovered from a male patient between 5 and 17 years old who had a stem cell transplant for acute lymphoblastic leukemia, so the T cells may come from the graft donor. The J gene is TRBJ2-1, the V gene TRBV29-1; 9 nucleotides align to TRBD2. This CDR3 reads CSVEERGRASYNEQFF. CDR3 sequence (DNA): TGCAGCGTTGAAGAGCGCGGGAGGGCCTCCTACAATGAGCAGTTCTTC.